Below are 6 T cell receptor beta chains sequenced from a single sample in a study of OX40 agonist ivuxolimab in advanced cancers. This table comes from immunoSEQ multiplex PCR, and its TCRdb copy is limited to in-frame clones, with some not included. The table records about 60,000 clones, 84% of them present only once. The specimen comprised CD4+ or CD8+ T cells sorted from blood, sampled in a trial of the OX40 agonist ivuxolimab. Receptor source: an adult with an advanced solid tumor such as melanoma, head and neck, liver or kidney cancer.

V usage is TRBV4-3 and J usage is TRBJ2-7, with D possibly matching TRBD1 (5 bases). Trimming took off 9 bases at V and 2 bases at J, with 20 bases between the two ends. Germline CDR1 LGHNA, CDR2 YSLEER. This CDR3 is 15 amino acids long. This CDR3 is CARGSLIRAPYEQYF. CDR3 sequence (DNA): TGCGCCAGAGGTAGCCTAATCAGGGCACCCTACGAGCAGTACTTC.

The chain has TRBV5-3 and TRBJ1-2; TRBD1 aligns across 7 bases. TRBV5-3 is an open reading frame, and its role is uncertain. V shed 8 bases and J 3 bases; nucleotides not matched to a gene: 13. The CDR3 is 15 residues long. CDR3 sequence (DNA): TGTGCCAGCAGCCCGACAGGGAACAGGGACTATGGCTACACCTTC. Protein: CASSPTGNRDYGYTF.

The count of this clone is one. The chain links TRBV28 to TRBJ2-7; 9 bases align to TRBD1. Germline loops: CDR1 MDHEN, CDR2 SYDVKM. Unmatched junction bases numbered 3, after V lost 3 bases and J lost 3 bases. The CDR3 is made up of 14 amino acids. CDR3 loop: CASSFGDRDYEQYF. In DNA, the CDR3 is TGTGCCAGCAGTTTTGGGGACAGGGACTACGAGCAGTACTTC.

The V call is TRBV28, the J call TRBJ2-7; 7 positions agree with TRBD1. The CDR3 covers 13 residues. The V gene's germline CDR1 is MDHEN and CDR2 SYDVKM. V trimming: 4 bases; J trimming: 5 bases; junction bases outside the gene matches: 5. The CDR3 DNA reads as TGTGCCAGCAGTTCCGGACAGGCCCACGAGCAGTACTTC. Protein product: CASSSGQAHEQYF.

Here the CDR3 reads CASGAKNIQYF. CDR3 DNA: TGTGCCAGCGGAGCCAAAAACATTCAGTACTTC. The chain is built from TRBV27 and TRBJ2-4; no definite D call. Germline V gene sequence: CDR1 MNHEY, CDR2 SMNVEV (reference sequence). Trimming pared 8 bases from V and 0 bases from J, leaving 2 bases between. The length of the CDR3 is 11 residues.

V usage is TRBV5-1 and J usage is TRBJ2-7; D might be TRBD2 (6 bases). The V and J ends lost 2 bases and 2 bases respectively, with 8 bases between them. The CDR3 totals 13 residues. Germline V gene lookup returns CDR1 SGHRS and CDR2 YFSETQ. In DNA, the CDR3 is TGCGCCAGCAGCTTAGGACTAACCTACGAGCAGTACTTC. Protein sequence: CASSLGLTYEQYF. The variable domain in full, with the rest retrieved from reference TRBV5-1 and TRBJ2-7, is KAGVTQTPRYLIKTRGQQVTLSCSPISGHRSVSWYQQTPGQGLQFLFEYFSETQRNKGNFPGRFSGRQFSNSRSEMNVSTLELGDSALYLCASSLGLTYEQYFGPGTRLTVT.